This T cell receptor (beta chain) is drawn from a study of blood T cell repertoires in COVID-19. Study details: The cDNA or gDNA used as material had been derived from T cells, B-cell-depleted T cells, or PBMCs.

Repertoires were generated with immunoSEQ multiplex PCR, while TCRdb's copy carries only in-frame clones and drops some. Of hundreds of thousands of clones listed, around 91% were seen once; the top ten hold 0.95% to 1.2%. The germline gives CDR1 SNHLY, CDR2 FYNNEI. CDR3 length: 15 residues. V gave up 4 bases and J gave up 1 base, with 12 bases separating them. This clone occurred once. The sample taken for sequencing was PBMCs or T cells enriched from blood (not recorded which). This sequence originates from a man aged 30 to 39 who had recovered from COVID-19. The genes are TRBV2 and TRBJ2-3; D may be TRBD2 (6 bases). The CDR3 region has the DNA TGTGCCAGCAGTGGTCACGGGGGTGGCACAGATACGCAGTATTTT. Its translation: CASSGHGGGTDTQYF.